This TCR beta chain was recorded in a study of control samples from healthy donors and cancer patients. Clones were sequenced by immunoSEQ multiplex PCR, and TCRdb holds only the in-frame ones, with some missing. The data contain roughly 81,000 clones, 80% to 90% of them singletons. J lost 7 bases, V lost 6 bases, and 14 bases had no gene match. Per germline, CDR1 MDHEN and CDR2 SYDVKM. There are 15 residues in the CDR3. Source material: PBMCs. The sequence derives from a man in his 60s with head and neck cancer. V gene TRBV28 combines with J gene TRBJ2-5, with 7 positions matching TRBD2. The CDR3: CASSLWFGEGRTQYF. In DNA, the CDR3 is TGTGCCAGCAGCCTTTGGTTCGGGGAGGGCCGGACCCAGTACTTC.